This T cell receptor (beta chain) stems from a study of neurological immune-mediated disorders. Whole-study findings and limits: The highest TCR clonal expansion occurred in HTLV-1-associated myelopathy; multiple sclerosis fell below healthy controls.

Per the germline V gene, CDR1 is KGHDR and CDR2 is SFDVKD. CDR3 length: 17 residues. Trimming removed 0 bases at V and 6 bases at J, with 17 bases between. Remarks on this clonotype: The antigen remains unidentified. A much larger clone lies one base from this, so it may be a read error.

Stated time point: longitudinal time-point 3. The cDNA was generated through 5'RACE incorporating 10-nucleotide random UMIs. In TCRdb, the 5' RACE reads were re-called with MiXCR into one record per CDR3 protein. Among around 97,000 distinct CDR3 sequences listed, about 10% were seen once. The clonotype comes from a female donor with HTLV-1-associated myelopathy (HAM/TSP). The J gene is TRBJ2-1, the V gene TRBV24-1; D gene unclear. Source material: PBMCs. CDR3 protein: CATSDLQVVTVSNEQFF. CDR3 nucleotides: TGTGCCACCAGTGATTTGCAAGTGGTTACAGTTAGCAATGAGCAGTTCTTC.